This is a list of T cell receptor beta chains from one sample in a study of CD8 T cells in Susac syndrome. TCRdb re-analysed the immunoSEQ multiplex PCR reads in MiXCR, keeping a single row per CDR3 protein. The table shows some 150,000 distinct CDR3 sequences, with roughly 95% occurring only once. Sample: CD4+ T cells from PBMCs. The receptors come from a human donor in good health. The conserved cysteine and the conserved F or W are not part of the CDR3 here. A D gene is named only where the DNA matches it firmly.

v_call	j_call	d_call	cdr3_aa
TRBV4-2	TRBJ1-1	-	ASSLGTNTEAF
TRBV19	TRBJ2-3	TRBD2	ASSPRFDGRDTQY
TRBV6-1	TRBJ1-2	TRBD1	ASSRTGQNGYT
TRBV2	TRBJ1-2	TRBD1	ASSETGDGYT
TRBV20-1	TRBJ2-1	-	SAVPTYNYNEQF
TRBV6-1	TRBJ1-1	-	ASSEARQAKAF
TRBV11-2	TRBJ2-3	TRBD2	ASSLSGESTDTQY
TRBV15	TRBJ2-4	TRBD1	ATSRAGWQGVVIQY
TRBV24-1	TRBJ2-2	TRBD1	ATRPSGQGTGELF
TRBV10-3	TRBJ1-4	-	AISVAGDREKLF
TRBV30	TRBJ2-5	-	AWSWTEETQY
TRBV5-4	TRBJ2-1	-	ASSLGDFLYNEQF
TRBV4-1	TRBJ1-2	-	ASSQDSPRLGGYT
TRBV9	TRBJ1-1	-	ASSVDGAGFLSEAF
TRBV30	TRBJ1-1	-	AWSAPGAETEAF
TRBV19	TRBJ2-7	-	ATRRDLLTYEQY
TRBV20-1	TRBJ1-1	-	SARDLNTEAF
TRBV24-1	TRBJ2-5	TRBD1	ATSDGPGQGVQTQY
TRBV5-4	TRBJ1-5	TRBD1	ASSSDRAQPQH
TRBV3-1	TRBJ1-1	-	ASSPNLGAYTEAF
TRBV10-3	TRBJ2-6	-	ATNSGANVLT
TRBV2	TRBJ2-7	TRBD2	ASVRGTSGLGREQY
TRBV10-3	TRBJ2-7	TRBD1	AINLDRAYEQY
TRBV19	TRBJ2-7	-	ASRSREGVYEQY
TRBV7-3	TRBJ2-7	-	ASSPSGGGYEQY